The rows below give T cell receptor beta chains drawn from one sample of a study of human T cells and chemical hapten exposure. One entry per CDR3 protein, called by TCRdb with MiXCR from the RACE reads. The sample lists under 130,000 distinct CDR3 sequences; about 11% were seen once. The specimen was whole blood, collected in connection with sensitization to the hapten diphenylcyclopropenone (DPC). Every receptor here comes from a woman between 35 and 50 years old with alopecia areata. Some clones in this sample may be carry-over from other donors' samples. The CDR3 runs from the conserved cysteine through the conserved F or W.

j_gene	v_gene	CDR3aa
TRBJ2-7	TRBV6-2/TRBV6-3	CASSSGDRETYEQYF
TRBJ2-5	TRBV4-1	CASSQDPAGSATQETQYF
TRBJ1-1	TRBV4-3	CASSQYRDTYEAFF
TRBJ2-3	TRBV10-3	CATHRGKADTQYF
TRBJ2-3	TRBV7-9	CASSFEAGGTDTQYF
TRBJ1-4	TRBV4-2	CASSHPRQGGIELFF
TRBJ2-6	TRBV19	CASNHPGTGGARANVLTF
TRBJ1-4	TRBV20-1	CSAPTGDEKLFF
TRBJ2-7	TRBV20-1	CSARKVSGIGAYEQYF
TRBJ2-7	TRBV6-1	CASGAGAPYEQYF
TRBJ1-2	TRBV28	CATRGGAYGYTF
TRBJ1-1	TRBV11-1	CASSFSARAEAFF
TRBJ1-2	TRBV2	CASSDRGPNYGYTF
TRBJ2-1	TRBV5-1	CASTRSTGSDEQFF
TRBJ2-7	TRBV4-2	CASSQAGGGYEQYF
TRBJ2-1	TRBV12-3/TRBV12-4	CASSSPGGGHEQFF
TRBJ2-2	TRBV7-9	CASSRDRSTGELFF
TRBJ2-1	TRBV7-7	CASSLGLLNEQFF
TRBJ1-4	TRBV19	CASTETGATNEKLFF
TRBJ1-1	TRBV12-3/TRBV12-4	CASSLVFPGTEEAFF
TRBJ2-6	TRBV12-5	CASGLSAPRVLTF
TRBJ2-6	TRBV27	CATTQRWAGANVLTF
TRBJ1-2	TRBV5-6	CASSPGQDYGYTF
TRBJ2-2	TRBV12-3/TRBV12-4	CASRLRGDGELFF
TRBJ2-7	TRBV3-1	CASSQPLAEQYF
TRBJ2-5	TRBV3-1	CASSPSFAGPRVGETQYF
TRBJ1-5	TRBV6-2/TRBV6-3	CASRGTGQRNQPQHF
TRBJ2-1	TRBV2	CASSARDRGSSYNEQFF
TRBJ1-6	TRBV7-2	CASILGRGNSPLHF
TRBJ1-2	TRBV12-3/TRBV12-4	CASSLGPNSYTF
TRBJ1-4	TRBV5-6	CASSQVRGGRDEKLFF
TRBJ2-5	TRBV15	CATSRGRGKETQYF
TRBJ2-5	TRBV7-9	CASSTADLWGGTQYF
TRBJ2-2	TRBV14	CASRRENGELFF
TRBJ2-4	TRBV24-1	CATSDLRNFYF
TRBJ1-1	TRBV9	CASSPLAAGTEAFF